The clone carrying this T cell receptor beta chain was picked up many times. Antigen: not known. TCR beta CDR3 regions were amplified from RNA transcripts. The HTBI primer set served for first-round RT-PCR of the TCR CDR3. One entry per CDR3 protein, called by TCRdb with MiXCR from the multiplex PCR reads. The top ten clones hold 34% of a sample with some 340,000 distinct CDR3 sequences, roughly an eighth of them seen once. The germline V and J ends were trimmed by 3 bases and 0 bases, with 6 bases remaining between them. The length of the CDR3 is 15 residues. The entry originates in a study of T cells in Graves' hyperthyroidism and ophthalmopathy. Overall study results and limits: The model forecast ophthalmopathy, anticipating it by a median approximately 6.2 months before onset. Blood shared most expanded thyroid clonotypes above 0.001.

On the basis of clinical symptoms, serum thyroxine and TRAb, thyroid ultrasound and orbital computed tomography, diagnoses were made. PBMCs were sourced from approximately 9.3 ml fresh peripheral blood. The chain employs TRBV12-3 or TRBV12-4 and TRBJ2-6, with D uncertain. The material sequenced was blood. The receptor was derived from a woman between 35 and 50 years old with Graves' ophthalmopathy. This CDR3 is CASSFWVSGANVLTF. The CDR3 bases are TGTGCCAGCAGTTTCTGGGTCTCTGGGGCCAACGTCCTGACTTTC.